These 3 T cell receptor beta chains were sequenced from one sample in a study of Ad26.COV2.S vaccination and SARS-CoV-2 variants. This table comes from immunoSEQ multiplex PCR, and its TCRdb copy is limited to in-frame clones, with some not included. The data contain about 350,000 clones, approximately 86% of them singletons. Indicated treatment: roughly 20 received Ad26.COV2.S at low or high dose, single or two shots; 5 received placebo; per-sample allocation not given. Day 63 after the first injection of vaccine or placebo was the sampling time. Here the sequenced sample was peripheral blood, taken in a trial of Ad26.COV2.S vaccine versus placebo. Receptors were obtained from a person aged 18-65 years who received the Ad26.COV2.S COVID-19 vaccine or a placebo.

The rearrangement joins TRBV11-2 to TRBJ2-7, with 11 positions matching TRBD1. The CDR3 is made up of 14 amino acids. The germline gives CDR1 SGHAT, CDR2 FQNNGV. Trimming cost V 4 bases and J 4 bases; bases outside gene matches: 3. CDR3 protein: CASSYGTGGYEQYF. The CDR3 DNA reads TGTGCCAGCAGCTATGGGACAGGGGGGTACGAGCAGTACTTC.

This chain uses TRBV6-5 with TRBJ2-7, with D hard to call. From germline, CDR1 is MNHEY and CDR2 SVGAGI. V lost 6 bases and J 5 bases, leaving 14 bases between the germline ends. This CDR3 contains 13 residues. The CDR3 DNA is TGTGCCAGCAGCCGGCTTCAAACCCACGAGCAGTACTTC. Residues: CASSRLQTHEQYF.

The rearrangement uses TRBV7-2 and TRBJ2-3; D gene ambiguous. The CDR3 runs 14 residues. The V gene's germline CDR1 is SGHTA and CDR2 FQGNSA. The germline V and J ends were trimmed by 5 bases and 5 bases, with 14 bases remaining between them. In DNA form, the CDR3 reads TGTGCCAGCAGCAGACGGACCCTCGGAGATACGCAGTATTTT. Translation gives CASSRRTLGDTQYF.